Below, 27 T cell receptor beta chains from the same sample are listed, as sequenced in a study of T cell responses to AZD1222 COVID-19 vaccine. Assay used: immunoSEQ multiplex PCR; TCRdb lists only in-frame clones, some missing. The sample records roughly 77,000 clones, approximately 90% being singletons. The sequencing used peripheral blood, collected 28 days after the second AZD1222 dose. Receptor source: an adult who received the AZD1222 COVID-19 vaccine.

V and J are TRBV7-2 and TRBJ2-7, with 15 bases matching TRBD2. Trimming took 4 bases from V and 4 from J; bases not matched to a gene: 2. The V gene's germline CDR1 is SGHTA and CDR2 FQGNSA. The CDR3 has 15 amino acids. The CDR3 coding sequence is TGTGCCAGCAGCTCTGGGACTAGCGGGAGGTACGAGCAGTACTTC. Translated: CASSSGTSGRYEQYF.

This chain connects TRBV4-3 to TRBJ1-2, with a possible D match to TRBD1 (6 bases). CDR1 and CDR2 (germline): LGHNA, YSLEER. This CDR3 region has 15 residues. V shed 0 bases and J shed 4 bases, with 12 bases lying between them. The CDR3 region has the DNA TGCGCCAGCAGCCAAGACCAGGGGCAGGTCTATGGCTACACCTTC. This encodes CASSQDQGQVYGYTF.

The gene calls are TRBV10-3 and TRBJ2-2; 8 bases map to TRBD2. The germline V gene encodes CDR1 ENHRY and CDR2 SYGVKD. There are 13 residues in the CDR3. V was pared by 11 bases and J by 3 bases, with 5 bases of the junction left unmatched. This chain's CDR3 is CAARGGDTGELFF. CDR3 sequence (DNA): TGTGCCGCACGGGGGGGAGACACCGGGGAGCTGTTTTTT.

The CDR3 coding sequence is TGCGCCAGCAGCCAAGATCGTATGGGGGTGTCTAATGAAAAACTGTTTTTT. Its protein product is CASSQDRMGVSNEKLFF. The chain employs TRBV4-1 and TRBJ1-4; D is perhaps TRBD1 (5 bases). This CDR3 has 17 residues. Germline CDR1 reads MGHRA; CDR2 reads YSYEKL. Trimming pared 0 bases from V and 3 bases from J, leaving 14 bases between.

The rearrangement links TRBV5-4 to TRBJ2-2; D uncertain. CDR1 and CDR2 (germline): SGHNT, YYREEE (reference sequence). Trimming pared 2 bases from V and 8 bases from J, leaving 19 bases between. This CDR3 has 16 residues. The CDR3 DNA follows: TGTGCCAGCAGCTTCCGCAGAGAGCCCCGAGTGGGGGAGCTGTTTTTT. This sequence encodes CASSFRREPRVGELFF.

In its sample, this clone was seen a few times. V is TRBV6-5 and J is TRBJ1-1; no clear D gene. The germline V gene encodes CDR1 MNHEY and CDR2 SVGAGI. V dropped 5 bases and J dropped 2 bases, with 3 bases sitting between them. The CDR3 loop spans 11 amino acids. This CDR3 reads CASSTNTEAFF. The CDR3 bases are TGTGCCAGCAGTACCAACACTGAAGCTTTCTTT.

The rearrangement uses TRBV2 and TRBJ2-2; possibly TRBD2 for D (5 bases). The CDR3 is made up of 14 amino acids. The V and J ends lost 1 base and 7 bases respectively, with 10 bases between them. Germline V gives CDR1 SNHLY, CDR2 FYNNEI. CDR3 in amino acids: CASSEGGDFGELFF. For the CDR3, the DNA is TGTGCCAGCAGTGAAGGGGGAGACTTCGGGGAGCTGTTTTTT.

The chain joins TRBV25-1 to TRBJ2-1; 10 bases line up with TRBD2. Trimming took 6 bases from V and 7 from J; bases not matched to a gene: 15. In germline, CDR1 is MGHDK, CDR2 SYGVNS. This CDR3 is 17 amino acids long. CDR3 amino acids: CASSSGILAGAINEQFF. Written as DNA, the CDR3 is TGTGCCAGCAGCTCAGGCATCCTAGCGGGAGCCATTAATGAGCAGTTCTTC.

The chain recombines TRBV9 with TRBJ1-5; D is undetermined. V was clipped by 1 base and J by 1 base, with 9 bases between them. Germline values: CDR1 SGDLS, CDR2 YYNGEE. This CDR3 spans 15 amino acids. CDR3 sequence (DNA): TGTGCCAGCAGCGTATCAGGAGCCAGCAATCAGCCCCAGCATTTT. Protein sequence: CASSVSGASNQPQHF.

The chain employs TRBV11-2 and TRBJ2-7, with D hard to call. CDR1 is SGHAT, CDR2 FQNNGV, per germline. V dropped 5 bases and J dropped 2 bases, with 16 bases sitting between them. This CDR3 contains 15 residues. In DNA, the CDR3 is TGTGCCAGCAGCCTTCAACCCCACGGAGCCTACGAGCAGTACTTC. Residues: CASSLQPHGAYEQYF.

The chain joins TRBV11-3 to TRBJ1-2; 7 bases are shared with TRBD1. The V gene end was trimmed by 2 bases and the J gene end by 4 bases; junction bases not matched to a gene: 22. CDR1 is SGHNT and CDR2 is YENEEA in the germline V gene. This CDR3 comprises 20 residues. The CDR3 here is CASSLRAITNWTGQFYGYTF. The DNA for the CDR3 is TGTGCCAGCAGCTTAAGGGCAATCACGAACTGGACGGGACAGTTCTATGGCTACACCTTC.

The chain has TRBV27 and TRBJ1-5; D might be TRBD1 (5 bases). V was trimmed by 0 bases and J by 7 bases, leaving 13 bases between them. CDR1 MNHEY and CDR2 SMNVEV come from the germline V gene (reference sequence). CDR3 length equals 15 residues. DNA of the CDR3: TGTGCCAGCAGTTTATCGAGGGGAAGAGGACAGCCCCAGCATTTT. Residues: CASSLSRGRGQPQHF.

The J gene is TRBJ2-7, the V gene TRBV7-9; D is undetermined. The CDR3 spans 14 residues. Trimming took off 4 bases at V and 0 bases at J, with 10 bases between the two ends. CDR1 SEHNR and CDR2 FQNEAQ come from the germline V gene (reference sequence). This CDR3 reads CASSSQLSSYEQYF. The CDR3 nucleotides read TGTGCCAGCAGCTCTCAATTATCCTCCTACGAGCAGTACTTC.

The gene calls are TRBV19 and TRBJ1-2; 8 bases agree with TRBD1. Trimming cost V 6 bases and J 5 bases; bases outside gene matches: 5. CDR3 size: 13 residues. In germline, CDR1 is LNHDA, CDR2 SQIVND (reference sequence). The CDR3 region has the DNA TGTGCCAGTAGCGACAGGGGACTTTATGGCTACACCTTC. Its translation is CASSDRGLYGYTF. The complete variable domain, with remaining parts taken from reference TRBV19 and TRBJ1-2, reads DGGITQSPKYLFRKEGQNVTLSCEQNLNHDAMYWYRQDPGQGLRLIYYSQIVNDFQKGDIAEGYSVSREKKESFPLTVTSAQKNPTAFYLCASSDRGLYGYTFGSGTRLTVV.

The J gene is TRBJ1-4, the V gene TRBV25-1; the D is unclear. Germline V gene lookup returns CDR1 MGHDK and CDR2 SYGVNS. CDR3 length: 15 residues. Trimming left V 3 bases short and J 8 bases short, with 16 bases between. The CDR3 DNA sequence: TGTGCCAGCAGTGACTTAGGCACCACTGGGGAAAAACTGTTTTTT. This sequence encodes CASSDLGTTGEKLFF.

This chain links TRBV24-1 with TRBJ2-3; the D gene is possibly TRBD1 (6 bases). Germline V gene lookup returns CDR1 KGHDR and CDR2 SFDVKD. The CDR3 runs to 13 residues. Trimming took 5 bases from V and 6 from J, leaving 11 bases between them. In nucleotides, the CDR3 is TGTGCCACCAGTGTGGGGGCGGAGGATACGCAGTATTTT. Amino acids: CATSVGAEDTQYF.

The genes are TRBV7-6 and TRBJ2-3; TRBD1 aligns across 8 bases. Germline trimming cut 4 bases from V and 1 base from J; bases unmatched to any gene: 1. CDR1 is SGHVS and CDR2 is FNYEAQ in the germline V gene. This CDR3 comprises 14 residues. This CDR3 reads CASSSGQGTDTQYF. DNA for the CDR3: TGTGCCAGCAGCTCGGGACAGGGCACAGATACGCAGTATTTT.

CDR3 residues: CATSDSQVGEKLFF. CDR3 DNA: TGTGCCACCAGTGATTCCCAGGTCGGGGAAAAACTGTTTTTT. The chain links TRBV24-1 to TRBJ1-4; no reliable D call. V lost 2 bases to trimming and J lost 8 bases, with 11 bases between them. CDR3 length equals 14 residues. Germline CDR1 is KGHDR and CDR2 is SFDVKD.

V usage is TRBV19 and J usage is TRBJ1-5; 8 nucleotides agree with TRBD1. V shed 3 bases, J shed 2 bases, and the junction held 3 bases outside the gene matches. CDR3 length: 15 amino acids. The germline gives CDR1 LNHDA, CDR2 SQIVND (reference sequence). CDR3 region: CASSMGQVGNQPQHF. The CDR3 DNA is TGTGCCAGTAGTATGGGACAGGTTGGCAATCAGCCCCAGCATTTT.

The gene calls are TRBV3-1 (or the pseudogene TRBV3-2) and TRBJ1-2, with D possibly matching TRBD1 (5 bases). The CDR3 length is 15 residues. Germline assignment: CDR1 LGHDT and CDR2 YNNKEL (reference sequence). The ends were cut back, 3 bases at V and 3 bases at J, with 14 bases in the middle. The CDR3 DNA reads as TGTGCCAGCAGCCATTTCGAGGGCAGGGACTATGGCTACACCTTC. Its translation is CASSHFEGRDYGYTF.

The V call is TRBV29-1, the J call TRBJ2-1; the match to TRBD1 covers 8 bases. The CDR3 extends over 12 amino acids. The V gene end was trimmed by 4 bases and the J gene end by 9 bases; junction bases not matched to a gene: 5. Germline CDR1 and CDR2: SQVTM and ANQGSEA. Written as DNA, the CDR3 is TGCAGCGTTGCACAGGGGGTAGGTGAGCAGTTCTTC. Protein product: CSVAQGVGEQFF.

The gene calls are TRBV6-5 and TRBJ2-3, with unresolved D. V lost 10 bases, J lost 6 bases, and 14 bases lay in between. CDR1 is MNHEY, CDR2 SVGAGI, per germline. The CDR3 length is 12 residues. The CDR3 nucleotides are TGTGCCACCAAAAAAATGAAGGATACGCAGTATTTT. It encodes CATKKMKDTQYF.

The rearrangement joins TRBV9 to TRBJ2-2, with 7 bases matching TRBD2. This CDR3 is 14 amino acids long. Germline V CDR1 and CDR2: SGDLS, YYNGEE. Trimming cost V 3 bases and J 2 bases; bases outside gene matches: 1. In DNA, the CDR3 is TGTGCCAGCAGCGGACTAGCAAACACCGGGGAGCTGTTTTTT. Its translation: CASSGLANTGELFF.

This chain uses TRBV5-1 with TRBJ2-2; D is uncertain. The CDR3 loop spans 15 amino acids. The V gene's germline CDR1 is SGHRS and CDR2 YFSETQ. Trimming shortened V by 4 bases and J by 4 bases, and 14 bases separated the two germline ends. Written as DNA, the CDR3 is TGCGCCAGCAGCCTGAGGACGACCACCACCGGGGAGCTGTTTTTT. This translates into CASSLRTTTTGELFF.

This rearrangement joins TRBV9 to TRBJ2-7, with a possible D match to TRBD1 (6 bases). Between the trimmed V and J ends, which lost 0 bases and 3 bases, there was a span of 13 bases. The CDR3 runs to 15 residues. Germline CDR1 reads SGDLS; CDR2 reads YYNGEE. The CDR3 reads CASSVESQGIYEQYF. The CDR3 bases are TGTGCCAGCAGCGTAGAAAGCCAGGGGATCTACGAGCAGTACTTC.

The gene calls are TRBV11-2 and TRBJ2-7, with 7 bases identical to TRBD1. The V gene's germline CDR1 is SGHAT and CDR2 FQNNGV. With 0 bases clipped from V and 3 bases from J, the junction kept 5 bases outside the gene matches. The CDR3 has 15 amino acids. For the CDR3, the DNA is TGTGCCAGCAGCTTAGATGCAGGGGACAGCTACGAGCAGTACTTC. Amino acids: CASSLDAGDSYEQYF.

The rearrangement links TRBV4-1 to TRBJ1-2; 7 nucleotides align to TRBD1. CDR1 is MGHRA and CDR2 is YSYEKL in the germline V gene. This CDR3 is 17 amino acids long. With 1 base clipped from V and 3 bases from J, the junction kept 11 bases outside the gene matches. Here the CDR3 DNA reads TGCGCCAGCAGCCAAGGACAGGGAAGCGCCCGTGACTATGGCTACACCTTC. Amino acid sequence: CASSQGQGSARDYGYTF.